This entry lists 31 T cell receptor beta chains sequenced from one sample in a study of T cells in Graves' hyperthyroidism and ophthalmopathy (dated by TCRdb to between 2018 and 2021). Libraries were built with multiplex PCR. This sample was sequenced with an Illumina HiSeq 2000. TCR beta CDR3 regions were amplified from RNA transcripts. For the first round of RT-PCR on the TCR CDR3, the HTBI primer set was used together with the Qiagen OneStep RT-PCR kit. Using fastp trimming at Q25 and MiXCR clonotype assembly, TCRdb reanalyzed the public sequencing data and kept in-frame beta chains. Rows with one shared CDR3 protein collapse into an entry with the most common genes and DNA. The sample records 500,000 to 800,000 distinct CDR3 sequences, approximately 15% of which are singletons. The ten largest clonotypes hold roughly an eighth of the sample. The sequencing input was blood. The receptors were sampled from a woman aged 45 to 65 with Graves' ophthalmopathy.

This chain connects TRBV12-3 or TRBV12-4 to TRBJ2-5; D unresolved. The V gene lost 8 bases and the J gene lost 5 bases, with 21 bases spanning the gap. The CDR3 consists of 15 residues. The chain's CDR3 is CASSITGLRAETQYF. In DNA form, the CDR3 reads TGTGCCAGCTCGATAACCGGGCTCCGCGCTGAGACCCAGTACTTC.

This clonotype was seen more than once but under ten times. The rearrangement joins TRBV6-2 or TRBV6-3 to TRBJ2-1, with D perhaps matching TRBD1 (6 bases). Trimming took off 5 bases at V and 4 bases at J, with 18 bases between the two ends. Per germline, CDR1 MNHEY and CDR2 SVGEGT. The CDR3 contains 16 residues. CDR3 loop: CASSQQGTRPYNEQFF. The CDR3 DNA follows: TGTGCCAGCAGTCAACAGGGTACCCGTCCTTACAATGAGCAGTTCTTC.

This clonotype showed up just a few times. The chain carries TRBV20-1 and TRBJ2-5, with D hard to call. Germline CDR1 reads DFQATT; CDR2 reads SNEGSKA (reference sequence). V lost 4 bases, J lost 4 bases, and 13 bases lay in between. The CDR3 consists of 13 residues. This CDR3 is CSATLVSGETQYF. The CDR3 DNA sequence: TGCAGTGCTACTTTAGTATCCGGAGAGACCCAGTACTTC.

This clonotype has a handful of counts. A junction boundary mismatches the germline segment, possibly from a read error. J is TRBJ2-2 and V is TRBV12-3 or TRBV12-4; TRBD2 aligns across 7 bases. This CDR3 has 15 amino acids. This CDR3 is CACSALGGYTGELFF. DNA of the CDR3: TGTGCCTGCAGTGCGTTGGGAGGGTACACCGGGGAGCTGTTTTTT.

Many counts were recorded for this clonotype. The rearrangement joins TRBV28 to TRBJ1-1; D is undetermined. This CDR3 contains 14 residues. Germline V gives CDR1 MDHEN, CDR2 SYDVKM. The V gene lost 8 bases and the J gene lost 2 bases, with 15 bases spanning the gap. The DNA for the CDR3 is TGTGCCAGCTCCCTTCCTTGGGGAAACACTGAAGCTTTCTTT. Amino acids: CASSLPWGNTEAFF.

This clonotype was detected only a few times. The junction differs from germline at one of its ends, possibly a read error. The chain has TRBV19 and TRBJ2-2; maybe TRBD1 (7 bases). Germline V lookup: CDR1 LNHDA, CDR2 SQIVND (reference sequence). This CDR3 spans 16 amino acids. As DNA, the CDR3 is TGTGCCAGTAGAATAGGGGGCGGGGTAAACACCGGGGAGCTGTTTTTT. As protein: CASRIGGGVNTGELFF.

Many counts were recorded for this clonotype. This chain links TRBV27 with TRBJ2-1; D might be TRBD2 (6 bases). CDR1 is MNHEY, CDR2 SMNVEV, per germline (reference sequence). The CDR3 contains 16 residues. V lost 3 bases to trimming and J lost 4 bases, with 16 bases between them. The chain's CDR3 is CASSLEPGLAYNEQFF. In nucleotides, the CDR3 is TGTGCCAGCAGTTTGGAGCCGGGACTGGCATACAATGAGCAGTTCTTC.

This clonotype occurred a few times. The rearrangement uses TRBV4-2 and TRBJ2-5; D gene unclear. Trimming pared 4 bases from V and 2 bases from J, leaving 14 bases between. The CDR3 runs 15 residues. Germline values: CDR1 LGHNA, CDR2 YNFKEQ. For the CDR3, the DNA is TGTGCCAGCAGCCGTAACTTACTGGGTCAAGAGACCCAGTACTTC. Its protein is CASSRNLLGQETQYF.

This clonotype came up many times. The chain couples TRBV27 to TRBJ2-3, with 10 bases lining up with TRBD1. Per the germline V gene, CDR1 is MNHEY and CDR2 is SMNVEV (reference sequence). CDR3 length: 18 amino acids. The trim removed 2 bases at V and 0 bases at J, leaving 8 bases unmatched. CDR3 sequence: CASSLRGQGIPSTDTQYF. CDR3 in DNA: TGTGCCAGCAGTTTAAGGGGACAGGGGATTCCTAGCACAGATACGCAGTATTTT.

At least ten counts were recorded for this clonotype. The V call is TRBV28, the J call TRBJ1-5, with a possible D match to TRBD1 (5 bases). Germline CDR1 reads MDHEN; CDR2 reads SYDVKM. The CDR3 covers 12 residues. V dropped 4 bases and J dropped 6 bases, with 7 bases sitting between them. The CDR3 DNA follows: TGTGCCAGCAGTTGGGGGAGTCAGCCCCAGCATTTT. The encoded protein is CASSWGSQPQHF.

At least ten counts were recorded for this clonotype. The chain has TRBV12-3 or TRBV12-4 and TRBJ2-7; 7 bases agree with TRBD1. The junction had 6 bases not matched to a gene; V was cut back by 8 bases and J by 2 bases. The CDR3 contains 13 residues. The chain's CDR3 is CASRDSRTYEQYF. CDR3 DNA sequence: TGTGCCAGCCGGGACAGCCGCACCTACGAGCAGTACTTC.

This clonotype appeared many times. The chain recombines TRBV12-3 or TRBV12-4 with TRBJ2-3, with D possibly TRBD2 on 6 matching bases. CDR3 length equals 15 residues. The V end lost 2 bases, the J end lost 6 bases, and 15 bases lay between the germline ends. The CDR3 loop is CASSLSGVVEDTQYF. DNA of the CDR3: TGTGCCAGCAGTTTATCGGGGGTGGTAGAGGATACGCAGTATTTT.

This clonotype was observed at least ten times. The rearrangement links TRBV10-3 to TRBJ2-5; the match to TRBD2 covers 11 bases. V was pared by 5 bases and J by 3 bases, with 8 bases of the junction left unmatched. CDR3 size: 16 residues. Germline V gene lookup returns CDR1 ENHRY and CDR2 SYGVKD. The chain's CDR3 is CAISQLAGGIEETQYF. The CDR3 nucleotides are TGTGCCATCAGTCAATTAGCGGGAGGGATAGAAGAGACCCAGTACTTC.

This clonotype is a singleton in its sample. Its ends do not fully match the called genes, so a read error is possible. The V and J genes are TRBV28 and TRBJ2-2; D is perhaps TRBD1 or TRBD2 (6 bases each). The CDR3 has 17 residues. CDR1 and CDR2 from the germline V gene are MDHEN and SYDVKM. For the CDR3, the DNA is TGTGCCAGCAGCCCCCGGGACAAGTATACGAACACCGGGGGGCTGTTTTTT. Its protein is CASSPRDKYTNTGGLFF.

A word on this clonotype: It may be a read error: a sequence one base away is much more abundant. The rearrangement joins TRBV6-2 or TRBV6-3 to TRBJ2-7; D call uncertain. This CDR3 is built from 11 residues. Per germline, CDR1 MNHEY and CDR2 SVGEGT. This chain's CDR3 is CASMWGYEQCF. The CDR3 region has the DNA TGTGCCAGCATGTGGGGATACGAGCAGTGCTTC.

The V gene is TRBV20-1, the J gene TRBJ2-7; 8 nucleotides line up with TRBD2. V dropped 7 bases and J dropped 0; count of bases not matched to a gene: 8. Germline V lookup: CDR1 DFQATT, CDR2 SNEGSKA (reference sequence). There are 14 residues in the CDR3. Here the CDR3 DNA reads TGCAGTGTTGCCAAGCGGGGGAGCTCCTACGAGCAGTACTTC. This sequence encodes CSVAKRGSSYEQYF.

This sequence joins TRBV24-1 and TRBJ2-3, with D tentatively TRBD1 or TRBD2 (5 bases each). Between the trimmed V and J ends, which lost 3 bases and 5 bases, there was a span of 8 bases. Germline V gene lookup returns CDR1 KGHDR and CDR2 SFDVKD. This CDR3 is built from 13 residues. CDR3 nucleotides: TGTGCCACCAGTGATGAGGGGATAGATACGCAGTATTTT. Its protein is CATSDEGIDTQYF.

This clonotype has ten or more counts. This rearrangement joins TRBV5-1 to TRBJ2-1; TRBD1 might be the D (5 bases). The CDR3 length is 16 residues. CDR1 is SGHRS and CDR2 is YFSETQ in the germline V gene. Trimming pared 3 bases from V and 0 bases from J, leaving 13 bases between. CDR3 protein: CASSWRQSSSYNEQFF. CDR3 DNA: TGCGCCAGCAGCTGGCGACAGTCCAGCTCCTACAATGAGCAGTTCTTC. Based on the CDR3 plus reference TRBV5-1 and TRBJ2-1, the full variable domain is KAGVTQTPRYLIKTRGQQVTLSCSPISGHRSVSWYQQTPGQGLQFLFEYFSETQRNKGNFPGRFSGRQFSNSRSEMNVSTLELGDSALYLCASSWRQSSSYNEQFFGPGTRLTVL.

This chain joins TRBV27 and TRBJ2-6; possibly TRBD1 for D (6 bases). This CDR3 is built from 16 residues. In germline, CDR1 is MNHEY, CDR2 SMNVEV (reference sequence). Trimming left V 6 bases short and J 1 base short, with 13 bases between. The CDR3 nucleotides are TGTGCCAGCAGGAAAAAAGACAGGTCTGGGGCCAACGTCCTGACTTTC. Protein product: CASRKKDRSGANVLTF.

The chain employs TRBV19 and TRBJ2-1; weak D call: TRBD2 (6 bases). CDR1 LNHDA and CDR2 SQIVND come from the germline V gene (reference sequence). V was trimmed by 3 bases and J by 6 bases, leaving 15 bases between them. The CDR3 covers 15 residues. CDR3 amino acids: CASSITGRRSNEQFF. CDR3 nucleotide sequence: TGTGCCAGTAGTATCACCGGGAGACGTAGCAATGAGCAGTTCTTC.

This clonotype was observed a handful of times. The chain employs TRBV7-9 and TRBJ2-3; D is perhaps TRBD2 (5 bases). V lost 4 bases and J 14 bases, leaving 19 bases between the germline ends. The CDR3 contains 13 residues. Germline loops: CDR1 SEHNR, CDR2 FQNEAQ (reference sequence). In DNA, the CDR3 is TGTGCCAGCAGCTCCCGGCCAGCGGACCGCCTGTATTTT. As protein: CASSSRPADRLYF.

The sample holds a few counts of this clonotype. The rearrangement uses TRBV28 and TRBJ2-2, with a possible D match to TRBD1 (5 bases). The V end was cut by 6 bases, the J end by 0 bases, with 8 bases between. CDR3 size: 14 residues. Germline loops: CDR1 MDHEN, CDR2 SYDVKM. The CDR3, as DNA: TGTGCCAGCAGAGCAGGGTCGAACACCGGGGAGCTGTTTTTT. It encodes CASRAGSNTGELFF.

The chain is built from TRBV6-1 and TRBJ2-2; D gene uncertain. The CDR3 runs 12 residues. Germline CDR1 MNHNS, CDR2 SASEGT. V lost 7 bases to trimming and J lost 2 bases, with 5 bases between them. CDR3: CASMENTGELFF. The CDR3 nucleotides are TGTGCCAGCATGGAAAACACCGGGGAGCTGTTTTTT.

This clonotype was picked up a small number of times. V and J are TRBV4-2 and TRBJ2-1, with unresolved D. V was shortened by 1 base and J by 8 bases, with 9 bases between the two germline ends. This CDR3 spans 13 amino acids. Germline V gene data show CDR1 as LGHNA and CDR2 as YNFKEQ. CDR3 protein: CASSQGAGDEQFF. In DNA form, the CDR3 reads TGTGCCAGCAGCCAAGGGGCTGGGGATGAGCAGTTCTTC.

This clonotype has only a few counts. J is TRBJ2-4 and V is TRBV18; D is ambiguous. Germline CDR1 KGHSH, CDR2 LQKENI. The CDR3 has 15 amino acids. Trimming removed 2 bases at V and 1 base at J, with 9 bases between. CDR3 amino acids: CASSPGVVAKNIQYF. The CDR3 DNA reads TGTGCCAGCTCACCAGGGGTGGTCGCCAAAAACATTCAGTACTTC.

This clonotype was observed a few times. The V call is TRBV5-1, the J call TRBJ1-4, with 8 positions matching TRBD1. CDR1 SGHRS and CDR2 YFSETQ come from the germline V gene. CDR3 length: 17 amino acids. J gave up 0 bases and V 0 bases, and 4 bases lay outside the gene matches. The CDR3: CASSLGQGSATNEKLFF. In nucleotides, the CDR3 is TGCGCCAGCAGCTTGGGACAGGGGAGTGCAACTAATGAAAAACTGTTTTTT.

This clonotype has a count of ten or more. The chain joins TRBV12-3 or TRBV12-4 to TRBJ2-2; maybe TRBD1 (7 bases). The CDR3 length is 13 residues. Trimming removed 7 bases from V and 7 bases from J, with 13 bases in between. DNA of the CDR3: TGTGCCAGCACCCCAGGGGGGCTCGGGGAGCTGTTTTTT. Amino acid sequence: CASTPGGLGELFF.

This clonotype was found many times. The chain combines TRBV28 with TRBJ2-5, with 8 bases matching TRBD1. After removal of 6 bases from V and 5 bases from J, the junction contained 8 bases not matched to a gene. The CDR3 extends over 14 amino acids. Germline V gene data show CDR1 as MDHEN and CDR2 as SYDVKM. In DNA, the CDR3 is TGTGCCAGCAGCGAGTCAGGGGGCCTGGAGACCCAGTACTTC. It specifies CASSESGGLETQYF.

This clonotype occurred many times. The V call is TRBV20-1, the J call TRBJ2-1; TRBD2 is a possible D gene (6 bases). Germline V gene lookup returns CDR1 DFQATT and CDR2 SNEGSKA (reference sequence). CDR3 size: 15 residues. The V and J ends lost 0 bases and 4 bases respectively, with 13 bases between them. The CDR3 region is CSARDVRAGYNEQFF. DNA of the CDR3: TGCAGTGCTAGAGATGTCCGGGCGGGATACAATGAGCAGTTCTTC.

The chain links TRBV10-3 to TRBJ2-3, with 13 bases matching TRBD2. The CDR3 loop spans 17 amino acids. Losses at the gene ends were 2 bases for V and 5 bases for J; bases not matched to a gene: 7. Germline V gene sequence: CDR1 ENHRY, CDR2 SYGVKD. This chain's CDR3 is CAISETSGRAMRDTQYF. The CDR3 DNA is TGTGCCATCAGTGAGACTAGCGGGAGGGCCATGAGAGATACGCAGTATTTT.

This clonotype has ten or more counts. This chain connects TRBV5-5 to TRBJ1-1; weak D call: TRBD1 (5 bases). Germline CDR1 SGHKS, CDR2 YYEKEE (reference sequence). The CDR3 is 16 amino acids. Trimming pared 0 bases from V and 0 bases from J, leaving 12 bases between. CDR3 sequence: CASSLGPTVMNTEAFF. The DNA for the CDR3 is TGTGCCAGCAGCTTGGGGCCGACAGTGATGAACACTGAAGCTTTCTTT.